One sample yielded the 16 T cell receptor beta chains listed below, sequenced in a study of cytomegalovirus exposure and HLA in healthy donors. Primers included in the PCR were 60 Vbeta and 13 Jbeta primers. Clones were read by immunoSEQ multiplex PCR, and TCRdb kept only the in-frame ones, dropping some. The sample shows 100,000 to 150,000 clones, 80% to 90% of them seen only once. Sequencing was done on a sample of PBMCs. The receptors derive from a male donor in good health and CMV-seropositive.

The chain is built from TRBV9 and TRBJ2-6; maybe TRBD1 (5 bases). This CDR3 contains 15 residues. V was clipped by 1 base and J by 0 bases, with 5 bases between them. Germline V lookup: CDR1 SGDLS, CDR2 YYNGEE. Here the CDR3 DNA reads TGTGCCAGCAGCGTACAGGGCTCTGGGGCCAACGTCCTGACTTTC. Residues: CASSVQGSGANVLTF.

This chain links TRBV28 with TRBJ1-1, with 10 nucleotides matching TRBD1. V lost 6 bases, J lost 3 bases, and 4 bases stayed unmatched. CDR1 and CDR2 from the germline V gene are MDHEN and SYDVKM. The CDR3 has 14 amino acids. CDR3 DNA: TGTGCCAGCAGCAGCGGACAGGGGGACACTGAAGCTTTCTTT. This codes for CASSSGQGDTEAFF.

The V call is TRBV11-3, the J call TRBJ2-1; 7 bases align to TRBD2. Losses at the gene ends were 5 bases for V and 4 bases for J; bases not matched to a gene: 11. From germline, CDR1 is SGHNT and CDR2 YENEEA. This CDR3 spans 16 amino acids. CDR3 coding DNA: TGTGCCAGCAGCCCTCCGGGCGGGAGAATATACAATGAGCAGTTCTTC. Encoded protein: CASSPPGGRIYNEQFF.

The chain uses TRBV5-3 and TRBJ2-3, with D unresolved. TRBV5-3 belongs to the ORF category, with a function that is uncertain. This CDR3 has 18 amino acids. The V end was cut by 3 bases, the J end by 5 bases, with 25 bases between. The CDR3, as DNA: TGTGCCAGAAGCTGCCAAGCCCGTAGTGAGTCGGTCAAAGATACGCAGTATTTT. This encodes CARSCQARSESVKDTQYF.

The rearrangement uses TRBV10-3 and TRBJ2-5; TRBD2 aligns across 13 bases. The J call may be wrong; the DNA end is better matched by TRBJ2-7. Germline V gives CDR1 ENHRY, CDR2 SYGVKD. The CDR3 is 18 residues long. The CDR3 DNA sequence: TGTGCCATCAGTGAGTCCCCGGGACTAGCGGGATTCTCCTACGAGCAGTACTTC. Its protein product is CAISESPGLAGFSYEQYF.

The chain carries TRBV27 and TRBJ2-7; perhaps TRBD2 as D (5 bases). This CDR3 comprises 13 residues. The germline V and J ends were trimmed by 2 bases and 7 bases, with 12 bases remaining between them. Per germline, CDR1 MNHEY and CDR2 SMNVEV (reference sequence). CDR3 bases: TGTGCCAGCAGTTTACGGACTCCGGGGGAGCAGTACTTC. Residues: CASSLRTPGEQYF.

The CDR3 here is CASTGTTYEQYF. In nucleotides, the CDR3 is TGTGCCTCAACCGGGACTACGTACGAGCAGTACTTC. V is TRBV28 and J is TRBJ2-7; 7 nucleotides agree with TRBD2. The CDR3 is 12 residues long. Germline trimming cut 11 bases from V and 4 bases from J; bases unmatched to any gene: 8. CDR1 is MDHEN and CDR2 is SYDVKM in the germline V gene.

As to this clone: The sample carries other DNA sequences with the same CDR3. This chain links TRBV30 with TRBJ1-2; 8 positions agree with TRBD1. Germline V CDR1 and CDR2: GTSNPN, SVGIG (reference sequence). CDR3 size: 11 residues. V trimming: 5 bases; J trimming: 8 bases; junction bases outside the gene matches: 4. For the CDR3, the DNA is TGTGCCTGGGGAACAGGGGGAGGCTACACCTTC. This sequence encodes CAWGTGGGYTF.

The chain links TRBV5-1 to TRBJ1-1, with TRBD1 matching 10 bases. This CDR3 spans 14 amino acids. Germline V gene data show CDR1 as SGHRS and CDR2 as YFSETQ. V was pared by 3 bases and J by 6 bases, with 5 bases of the junction left unmatched. The CDR3 DNA sequence: TGCGCCAGCAGCTCGGGACAGGGGAGGGCTGAAGCTTTCTTT. Residues: CASSSGQGRAEAFF.

The chain employs TRBV7-8 and TRBJ2-1; TRBD2 might be the D (7 bases). The CDR3 runs to 17 residues. Trimming removed 0 bases from V and 8 bases from J, with 20 bases in between. Germline V gene data show CDR1 as SGHVS and CDR2 as FQNEAQ. This CDR3 is CASSLALLAVGGDEQFF. The CDR3 DNA sequence: TGTGCCAGCAGCTTAGCGCTCCTAGCCGTAGGGGGGGATGAGCAGTTCTTC.

Only a few counts were recorded for this clone. The chain employs TRBV5-6 and TRBJ1-5; D possibly corresponds to TRBD1 (5 bases). Germline V gene lookup returns CDR1 SGHDT and CDR2 YYEEEE. CDR3 length: 14 residues. V was shortened by 1 base and J by 4 bases, with 9 bases between the two germline ends. The CDR3 region is CASSLSGWNQPQHF. The DNA for the CDR3 is TGTGCCAGCAGCTTGTCAGGGTGGAATCAGCCCCAGCATTTT.

This clone appeared once. The CDR3 DNA is TGTGCCAGCAGTTTAGGGGGGGTCACAGATACGCAGTATTTT. Amino acid sequence: CASSLGGVTDTQYF. V gene TRBV27 combines with J gene TRBJ2-3, with 7 bases aligning to TRBD2. Germline V lookup: CDR1 MNHEY, CDR2 SMNVEV (reference sequence). CDR3 length equals 14 residues. V lost 2 bases, J lost 2 bases, and 1 base stayed unmatched.

The chain uses TRBV4-1 and TRBJ2-7, with 9 bases matching TRBD2. The CDR3 loop spans 17 amino acids. CDR1 and CDR2 from the germline V gene are MGHRA and YSYEKL. V was clipped by 1 base and J by 6 bases; unmatched bases: 13. DNA for the CDR3: TGCGCCAGCAGCCAAGTCCCATTCCGAGCGGGAGGACTCGAGCAGTACTTC. Encoded protein: CASSQVPFRAGGLEQYF.

CDR3 in DNA: TGTGCCAGCAGCTCTAATACGGGGGGGTACACTGAAGCTTTCTTT. Protein sequence: CASSSNTGGYTEAFF. The chain links TRBV6-5 to TRBJ1-1; tentative D call: TRBD1 (5 bases). Looked up from germline, CDR1 is MNHEY and CDR2 is SVGAGI. Trimming pared 6 bases from V and 3 bases from J, leaving 17 bases between. The CDR3 is made up of 15 amino acids.

The CDR3 nucleotides read TGTGCCAGCAGCTTACCCTCCTTCAACACCTACGAGCAGTACTTC. It codes for CASSLPSFNTYEQYF. The chain links TRBV5-8 to TRBJ2-7; D is undetermined. The CDR3 contains 15 residues. Trimming cost V 2 bases and J 2 bases, with 14 bases left between them. Germline V gene sequence: CDR1 SGHTS, CDR2 YDEGEE.

This chain connects TRBV21-1 to TRBJ2-3; the DNA was not used to check the table's D call, TRBD1. TRBV21-1 is shown as a pseudogene. CDR3 length: 17 amino acids. The CDR3 protein is CASSNDRTGASADTQYF. In DNA form, the CDR3 reads TGTGCCAGCAGCAACGACCGGACAGGAGCGAGCGCAGATACGCAGTATTTT.